These 28 T cell receptor beta chains were all obtained from the same sample, sequenced in a study of T cell responses to AZD1222 COVID-19 vaccine. Profiled with immunoSEQ multiplex PCR; TCRdb holds only in-frame clones, not every one. The table has under 140,000 clones, 92% seen once; the top ten hold less than 2.5%. The sequencing here drew on peripheral blood, taken 28 days after the second AZD1222 dose. The source is an adult who received the AZD1222 COVID-19 vaccine.

Only one count was recorded for this clone. The chain is built from TRBV11-2 and TRBJ2-7, with D perhaps matching TRBD1 (6 bases). The CDR3 has 12 amino acids. The germline CDR1 and CDR2 sequences are SGHAT and FQNNGV. Trimming stripped 6 bases from V and 10 bases from J, with 16 bases between. The CDR3 protein is CASSQNRVGQYF. CDR3 coding DNA: TGTGCCAGCAGTCAAAACAGGGTGGGCCAGTACTTC.

The V and J genes are TRBV7-6 and TRBJ2-1; 8 bases line up with TRBD1. This CDR3 is built from 17 residues. V dropped 5 bases and J dropped 3; count of bases not matched to a gene: 12. The germline V gene has CDR1 SGHVS and CDR2 FNYEAQ. The CDR3 nucleotides read TGTGCCAGCAGCCCTCACGGACGGGACAGGATCTACAATGAGCAGTTCTTC. It translates to CASSPHGRDRIYNEQFF.

The rearrangement links TRBV5-4 to TRBJ1-2; 10 nucleotides agree with TRBD1. V shed 5 bases and J 1 base; nucleotides not matched to a gene: 5. The V gene's germline CDR1 is SGHNT and CDR2 YYREEE (reference sequence). CDR3 length: 15 residues. CDR3 nucleotides: TGTGCCAGCAGTGGTCGGGACAGGGGTAACTATGGCTACACCTTC. Its protein is CASSGRDRGNYGYTF.

CDR3 region: CASRVTGQSEAGYTF. As DNA, the CDR3 is TGCGCCAGCAGGGTAACCGGACAGTCCGAGGCTGGCTACACCTTC. The chain joins TRBV5-1 to TRBJ1-2, with D perhaps matching TRBD1 (6 bases). The CDR3 loop spans 15 amino acids. Germline values: CDR1 SGHRS, CDR2 YFSETQ. V lost 5 bases, J lost 7 bases, and 21 bases lay in between.

The chain has TRBV7-2 and TRBJ2-3; no clear D gene. This CDR3 has 15 amino acids. CDR1 is SGHTA, CDR2 FQGNSA, per germline. V lost 1 base, J lost 0 bases, and 8 bases lay in between. The CDR3 loop is CASSLDRQSTDTQYF. CDR3 nucleotide sequence: TGTGCCAGCAGCTTAGATCGGCAGAGCACAGATACGCAGTATTTT.

The V gene is TRBV3-1 (or the pseudogene TRBV3-2), the J gene TRBJ2-7; D perhaps matches TRBD2 (5 bases). Between the trimmed V and J ends, which lost 4 bases and 3 bases, there was a span of 16 bases. Germline-derived CDR1 and CDR2 are LGHDT and YNNKEL (reference sequence). The CDR3 runs to 15 residues. The CDR3 nucleotides read TGTGCCAGCAGCCCCGGTGCGGGTGGATACTACGAGCAGTACTTC. It translates to CASSPGAGGYYEQYF.

This clone was seen only once. Other DNA sequences from this sample encode an identical CDR3 as well. The chain employs TRBV5-1 and TRBJ2-3; tentative D call: TRBD2 (6 bases). The V gene lost 3 bases and the J gene lost 5 bases, with 7 bases spanning the gap. Germline V lookup: CDR1 SGHRS, CDR2 YFSETQ. This CDR3 spans 12 amino acids. The CDR3: CASSSGLDTQYF. CDR3 coding DNA: TGCGCCAGCAGCTCGGGACTAGATACGCAGTATTTT.

This rearrangement joins TRBV6-5 to TRBJ1-1; D gene ambiguous. CDR1 is MNHEY, CDR2 SVGAGI, per germline. The CDR3 has 15 amino acids. Deletions cut 0 bases from V and 4 bases from J, with 12 bases between. The CDR3 is CASSYSGWESTEAFF. CDR3 coding DNA: TGTGCCAGCAGTTACTCGGGATGGGAGAGCACTGAAGCTTTCTTT.

This rearrangement joins TRBV29-1 to TRBJ1-4, with 7 bases aligning to TRBD1. The CDR3 spans 15 residues. Germline V CDR1 and CDR2: SQVTM, ANQGSEA. V gave up 6 bases and J gave up 3 bases; unmatched junction bases: 10. As DNA, the CDR3 is TGCAGCGTCCGTCCTCCAGGGGGGCCTAATGAAAAACTGTTTTTT. Residues: CSVRPPGGPNEKLFF.

This sequence joins TRBV11-2 and TRBJ2-3, with a tentative D call TRBD2 (5 bases). The CDR3 runs 14 residues. Trimming removed 4 bases at V and 2 bases at J, with 10 bases between. The germline CDR1 and CDR2 sequences are SGHAT and FQNNGV. This CDR3 is CASSSLGPTDTQYF. The DNA for the CDR3 is TGTGCCAGCAGCTCACTAGGTCCCACAGATACGCAGTATTTT. The variable domain in full, completed from reference TRBV11-2 and TRBJ2-3, reads EAGVAQSPRYKIIEKRQSVAFWCNPISGHATLYWYQQILGQGPKLLIQFQNNGVVDDSQLPKDRFSAERLKGVDSTLKIQPAKLEDSAVYLCASSSLGPTDTQYFGPGTRLTVL.

The CDR3 protein is CDDRDRNEKLFF. The CDR3 nucleotides are TGTGACGACCGGGACAGAAATGAAAAACTGTTTTTT. The rearrangement joins TRBV7-6 to TRBJ1-4; 7 nucleotides match TRBD1. The CDR3 totals 12 residues. Germline V gene lookup returns CDR1 SGHVS and CDR2 FNYEAQ.

The chain has TRBV7-6 and TRBJ2-7; 8 bases align to TRBD2. V dropped 2 bases and J dropped 3; count of bases not matched to a gene: 9. CDR3 length equals 16 residues. The V gene's germline CDR1 is SGHVS and CDR2 FNYEAQ. The CDR3 reads CASSLPPSGGSYEQYF. DNA for the CDR3: TGTGCCAGCAGCTTACCCCCCAGCGGGGGAAGCTACGAGCAGTACTTC.

The V and J genes are TRBV18 and TRBJ2-1; D not certain. In germline, CDR1 is KGHSH, CDR2 LQKENI. The CDR3 runs to 17 residues. With 0 bases removed from V and 0 bases from J, the gap between germline ends came to 12 bases. The CDR3: CASSPPSQYLSYNEQFF. The DNA for the CDR3 is TGTGCCAGCTCACCACCTTCCCAGTATCTCTCCTACAATGAGCAGTTCTTC.

The V and J genes are TRBV27 and TRBJ2-1; the D call may be TRBD1 or TRBD2 (5 bases each). Germline CDR1 and CDR2: MNHEY and SMNVEV (reference sequence). V lost 6 bases, J lost 12 bases, and 18 bases lay in between. There are 13 residues in the CDR3. The CDR3 DNA is TGTGCCAGCAGCCCGCTGGGGGATCTTGGGCAGTTCTTC. Its translation: CASSPLGDLGQFF.

The chain combines TRBV11-2 with TRBJ2-5, with a weak D call TRBD1 (5 bases). Germline values: CDR1 SGHAT, CDR2 FQNNGV. The V end lost 0 bases, the J end lost 2 bases, and 13 bases lay between the germline ends. There are 16 residues in the CDR3. The CDR3 sequence is CASSLEELAGQETQYF. CDR3 in DNA: TGTGCCAGCAGCTTAGAGGAGTTGGCAGGGCAAGAGACCCAGTACTTC.

The gene calls are TRBV18 and TRBJ2-1; 7 bases are a match to TRBD1. CDR1 KGHSH and CDR2 LQKENI come from the germline V gene. The CDR3 has 13 residues. V trimming: 4 bases; J trimming: 8 bases; junction bases outside the gene matches: 5. CDR3 sequence: CASSLRGGDEQFF. CDR3 DNA sequence: TGTGCCAGCTCACTGCGAGGGGGCGATGAGCAGTTCTTC.

The J gene is TRBJ1-1, the V gene TRBV29-1, with D unclear. Deletions cut 2 bases from V and 6 bases from J, with 10 bases between. The CDR3 extends over 12 amino acids. The germline V gene has CDR1 SQVTM and CDR2 ANQGSEA. CDR3: CSVEPQVAEAFF. CDR3 sequence (DNA): TGCAGCGTTGAACCCCAGGTAGCTGAAGCTTTCTTT.

This clone was seen once. V gene TRBV6-5 combines with J gene TRBJ1-5; D remains ambiguous. Germline CDR1 reads MNHEY; CDR2 reads SVGAGI. There are 13 residues in the CDR3. V was clipped by 0 bases and J by 4 bases, with 4 bases between them. CDR3 residues: CASSYSRNQPQHF. CDR3 in DNA: TGTGCCAGCAGTTACTCTCGAAATCAGCCCCAGCATTTT.

Here the CDR3 reads CASSYAGQTYEQYF. CDR3 coding DNA: TGTGCCAGCAGTTACGCGGGACAGACCTACGAGCAGTACTTC. The J gene is TRBJ2-7, the V gene TRBV6-5; possibly TRBD1 for D (7 bases). This CDR3 is 14 amino acids long. V was trimmed by 2 bases and J by 2 bases, leaving 10 bases between them. CDR1 MNHEY and CDR2 SVGAGI come from the germline V gene.

The chain has TRBV4-3 and TRBJ2-7; TRBD1 matches 7 bases. There are 15 residues in the CDR3. The germline V gene encodes CDR1 LGHNA and CDR2 YSLEER. V shed 1 base and J 7 bases; nucleotides not matched to a gene: 10. CDR3 sequence: CASSQGVNRGWEQYF. The CDR3 nucleotides read TGCGCCAGCAGCCAAGGGGTAAACAGGGGTTGGGAGCAGTACTTC.

The V and J genes are TRBV6-5 and TRBJ1-1, with no clear D. CDR1 is MNHEY, CDR2 SVGAGI, per germline. Trimming cost V 6 bases and J 7 bases, with 12 bases left between them. The CDR3 sequence is 12 residues long. Written as DNA, the CDR3 is TGTGCCAGCAGACGAGGGTGGAGTGAAGCTTTCTTT. It is translated as CASRRGWSEAFF.

The CDR3 DNA is TGTGCCAGTAGCCCACAGGGGGGGCCTGAGCAGTACTTC. It codes for CASSPQGGPEQYF. V and J are TRBV19 and TRBJ2-7, with a weak D call TRBD1 (8 bases). Trimming cost V 6 bases and J 7 bases, with 16 bases left between them. The CDR3 sequence is 13 residues long. Germline V gives CDR1 LNHDA, CDR2 SQIVND (reference sequence).

This clone was seen only a few times. This sequence joins TRBV18 and TRBJ1-3, with D uncertain. The germline V gene has CDR1 KGHSH and CDR2 LQKENI. V lost 7 bases, J lost 4 bases, and 14 bases lay in between. The CDR3 is made up of 14 amino acids. This CDR3 reads CASFPASRGNTIYF. As DNA, the CDR3 is TGTGCCAGCTTCCCGGCCTCCAGAGGAAACACCATATATTTT.

A few counts support this clone. The junction differs from germline at one of its ends, possibly a read error. V gene TRBV7-7 combines with J gene TRBJ2-1; a possible D gene is TRBD2 (5 bases). Germline CDR1 SSHAT, CDR2 FNYEAQ (reference sequence). The CDR3 consists of 14 residues. This CDR3 reads CASSLATGSTEQFF. The CDR3 DNA sequence: TGTGCTAGCAGCTTAGCGACGGGTAGTACTGAGCAGTTCTTC. Full variable domain (missing parts from reference TRBV7-7 and TRBJ2-1): GAGVSQSPRYKVTKRGQDVTLRCDPISSHATLYWYQQALGQGPEFLTYFNYEAQPDKSGLPSDRFSAERPEGSISTLTIQRTEQRDSAMYRCASSLATGSTEQFFGPGTRLTVL.

This chain links TRBV9 with TRBJ1-3, with no clear D. Between the trimmed V and J ends, which lost 3 bases and 1 base, there was a span of 11 bases. Germline V gives CDR1 SGDLS, CDR2 YYNGEE. The CDR3 contains 15 residues. DNA for the CDR3: TGTGCCAGCAGCGGAGTGCCCACTTCTGGAAACACCATATATTTT. Encoded protein: CASSGVPTSGNTIYF.

CDR3 bases: TGTGCCAGCAGCCCGCCCAGGACTACCACAGATACGCAGTATTTT. It yields the protein CASSPPRTTTDTQYF. The J gene is TRBJ2-3, the V gene TRBV3-1 (or the pseudogene TRBV3-2); tentative D call: TRBD2 (6 bases). Trimming took 4 bases from V and 2 from J, leaving 13 bases between them. The CDR3 is 15 amino acids. CDR1 and CDR2 (germline): LGHDT, YNNKEL (reference sequence).

The rearrangement links TRBV4-3 to TRBJ2-3, with 7 positions matching TRBD2. The germline gives CDR1 LGHNA, CDR2 YSLEER. After removal of 4 bases from V and 2 bases from J, the junction contained 12 bases not matched to a gene. CDR3 length: 17 amino acids. Here the CDR3 reads CASSPGLRAGNTDTQYF. The CDR3 DNA reads TGCGCCAGCAGCCCCGGCCTTAGAGCGGGAAACACAGATACGCAGTATTTT.

The V call is TRBV5-1, the J call TRBJ1-2, with 7 bases identical to TRBD1. This CDR3 has 15 residues. Germline values: CDR1 SGHRS, CDR2 YFSETQ. V lost 5 bases and J lost 2; bases outside the gene matches: 9. The CDR3 is CASRSTGAPNYGYTF. CDR3 in DNA: TGCGCCAGCAGGTCTACAGGGGCCCCGAACTATGGCTACACCTTC.